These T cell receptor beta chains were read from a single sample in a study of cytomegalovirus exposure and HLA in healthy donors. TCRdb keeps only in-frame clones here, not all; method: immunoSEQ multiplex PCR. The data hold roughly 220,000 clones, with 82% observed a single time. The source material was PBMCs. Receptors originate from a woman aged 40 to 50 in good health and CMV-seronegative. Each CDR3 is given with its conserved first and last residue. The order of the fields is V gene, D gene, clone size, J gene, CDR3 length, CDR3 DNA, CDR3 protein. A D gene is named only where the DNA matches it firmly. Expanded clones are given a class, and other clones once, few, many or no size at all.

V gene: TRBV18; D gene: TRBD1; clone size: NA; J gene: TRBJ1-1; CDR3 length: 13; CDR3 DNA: TGTGCCAGCTCACGCAGGGACAGCAGTGAAGCTTTCTTT; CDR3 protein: CASSRRDSSEAFF
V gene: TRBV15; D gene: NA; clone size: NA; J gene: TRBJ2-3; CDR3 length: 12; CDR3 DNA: TGTGCCACCAGCAGGGGCCCAGATACGCAGTATTTT; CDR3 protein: CATSRGPDTQYF
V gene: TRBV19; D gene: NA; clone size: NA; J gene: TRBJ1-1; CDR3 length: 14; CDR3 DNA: TGTGCCAGTAGTATAGCAAACAGGTGGACTGAAGCTTTCTTT; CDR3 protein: CASSIANRWTEAFF
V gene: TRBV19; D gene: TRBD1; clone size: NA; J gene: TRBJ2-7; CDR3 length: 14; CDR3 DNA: TGTGCCAGTAGTGCCTCCGGGACAGACTACGAGCAGTACTTC; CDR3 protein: CASSASGTDYEQYF
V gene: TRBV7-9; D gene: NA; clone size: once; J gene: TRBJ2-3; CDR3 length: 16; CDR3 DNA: TGTGCCAGCAGCTTTAAACACCCAGGTCGATCAGATACGCAGTATTTT; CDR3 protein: CASSFKHPGRSDTQYF
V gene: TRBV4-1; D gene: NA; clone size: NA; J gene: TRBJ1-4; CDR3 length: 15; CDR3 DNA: TGCGCCAGCAGCCAAGATCCCACGACTAGGGAAAAACTGTTTTTT; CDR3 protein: CASSQDPTTREKLFF
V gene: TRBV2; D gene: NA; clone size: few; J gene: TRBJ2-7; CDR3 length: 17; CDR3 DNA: TGTGCCAGCAGTGAACGACCATGGGGGGAGAAAGGTAACGAGCAGTACTTC; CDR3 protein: CASSERPWGEKGNEQYF
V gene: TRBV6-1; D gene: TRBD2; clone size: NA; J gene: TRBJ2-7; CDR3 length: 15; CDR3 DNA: TGTGCCAGCAGGGAAGCGGGAGCAAACTCCTACGAGCAGTACTTC; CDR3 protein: CASREAGANSYEQYF
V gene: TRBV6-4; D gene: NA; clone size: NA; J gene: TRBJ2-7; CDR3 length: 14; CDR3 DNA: TGTGCCAGCAGTGATAACAGAAGGACCTACGAGCAGTACTTC; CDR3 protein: CASSDNRRTYEQYF
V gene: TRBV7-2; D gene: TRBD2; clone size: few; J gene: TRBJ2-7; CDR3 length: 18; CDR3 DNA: TGTGCCAGCAGCCCCGGCGGGCAGGGACTAGCGGGAGACCACGAGCAGTACTTC; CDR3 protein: CASSPGGQGLAGDHEQYF
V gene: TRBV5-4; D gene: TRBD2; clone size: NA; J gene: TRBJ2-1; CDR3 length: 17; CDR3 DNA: TGTGCCAGCAGCGGAACAGTAGCGGGAAGCGACTACAATGAGCAGTTCTTC; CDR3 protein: CASSGTVAGSDYNEQFF
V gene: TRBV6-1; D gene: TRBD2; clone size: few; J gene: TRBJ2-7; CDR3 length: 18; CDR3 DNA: TGTGCCAGCAGTGAATTCGGGACTAGCGGCTGGCTCTCCTACGAGCAGTACTTC; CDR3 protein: CASSEFGTSGWLSYEQYF
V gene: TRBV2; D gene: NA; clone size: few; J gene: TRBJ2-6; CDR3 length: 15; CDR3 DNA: TGTGCCAGCAGTGAGCGGATTTCTGGGGCCAACGTCCTGACTTTC; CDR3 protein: CASSERISGANVLTF
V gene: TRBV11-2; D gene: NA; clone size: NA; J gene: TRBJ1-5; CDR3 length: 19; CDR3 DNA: TGTGCCAGCAGCCCCGGGGTGGGGAGTCGGGTCAGAAGCAATCAGCCCCAGCATTTT; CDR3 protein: CASSPGVGSRVRSNQPQHF
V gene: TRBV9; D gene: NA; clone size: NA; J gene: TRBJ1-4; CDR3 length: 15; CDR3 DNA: TGTGCCAGCAGCCCTCGACAGTACCTTAATGAAAAACTGTTTTTT; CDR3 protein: CASSPRQYLNEKLFF
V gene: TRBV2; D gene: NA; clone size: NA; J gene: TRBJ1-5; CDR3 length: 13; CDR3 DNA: TGTGCCAGCAGTGTAGGTGGGGCACAGCCCCAGCATTTT; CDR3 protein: CASSVGGAQPQHF
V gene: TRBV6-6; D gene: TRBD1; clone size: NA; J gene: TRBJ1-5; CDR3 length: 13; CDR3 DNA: TGTGCCATGTACAGGGGTAGCAATCAGCCCCAGCATTTT; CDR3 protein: CAMYRGSNQPQHF
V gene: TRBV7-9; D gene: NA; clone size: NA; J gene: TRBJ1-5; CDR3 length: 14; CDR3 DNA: TGTGCCAGCAGCACCGGGACAACCCAACAGCCCCAGCATTTT; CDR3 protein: CASSTGTTQQPQHF
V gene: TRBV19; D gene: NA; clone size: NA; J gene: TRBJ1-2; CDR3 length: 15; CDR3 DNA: TGTGCCAGTAGTATAACCGGGGGTAGTAACTATGGCTACACCTTC; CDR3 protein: CASSITGGSNYGYTF
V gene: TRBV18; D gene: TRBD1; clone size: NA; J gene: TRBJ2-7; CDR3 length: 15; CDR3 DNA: TGTGCCAGCTCACCGTCCGGGACAGTATCCGTCGAGCAGTACTTC; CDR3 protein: CASSPSGTVSVEQYF
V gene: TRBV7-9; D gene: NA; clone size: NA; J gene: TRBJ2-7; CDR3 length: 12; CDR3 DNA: TGTGCCCGAAGACAGGGACTCTACGAGCAGTACTTC; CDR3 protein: CARRQGLYEQYF
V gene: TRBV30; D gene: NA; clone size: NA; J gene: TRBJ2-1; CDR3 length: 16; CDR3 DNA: TGTGCCTGGATAGCCCTCCAGGGACTCGAACACAATGAGCAGTTCTTC; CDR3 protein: CAWIALQGLEHNEQFF
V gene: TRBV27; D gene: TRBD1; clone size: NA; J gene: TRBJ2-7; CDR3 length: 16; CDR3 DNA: TGTGCCAGCAGTTCAGTTGGGACAGGGCGTAGGTACGAGCAGTACTTC; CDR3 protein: CASSSVGTGRRYEQYF
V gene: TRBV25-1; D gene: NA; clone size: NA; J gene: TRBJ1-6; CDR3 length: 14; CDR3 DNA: TGTGCCAGCAGTACAGGACAGTATAATTCACCCCTCCACTTT; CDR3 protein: CASSTGQYNSPLHF